One sample yielded the 16 T cell receptor beta chains listed below, sequenced in a study of blood T cell repertoires in COVID-19. The method was immunoSEQ multiplex PCR; TCRdb's version includes in-frame clones alone and lacks a portion of them. This sample has 210,000 or so clones, with approximately 87% found just once. Sequenced: PBMCs or T cells enriched from blood (not recorded which). These receptors were collected from a woman in her forties or fifties in a cohort exposed to, infected with or recovered from COVID-19 (not recorded which).

DNA for the CDR3: TGCAGCGTTGAAGATGGGCAGGGTGGTGAAAAACTGTTTTTT. It specifies CSVEDGQGGEKLFF. The chain recombines TRBV29-1 with TRBJ1-4, with D tentatively TRBD1 (5 bases). The CDR3 length is 14 residues. The V gene's germline CDR1 is SQVTM and CDR2 ANQGSEA. V was clipped by 0 bases and J by 7 bases, with 12 bases between them.

The chain uses TRBV5-1 and TRBJ2-7; 13 nucleotides align to TRBD2. V shed 7 bases and J 4 bases; nucleotides not matched to a gene: 2. This CDR3 has 13 amino acids. Germline V gene data show CDR1 as SGHRS and CDR2 as YFSETQ. The CDR3 DNA follows: TGCGCCAGCGGGGGACTAGCGGGATACGAGCAGTACTTC. Amino acid sequence: CASGGLAGYEQYF. Drawing the rest from reference TRBV5-1 and TRBJ2-7, the complete variable domain is KAGVTQTPRYLIKTRGQQVTLSCSPISGHRSVSWYQQTPGQGLQFLFEYFSETQRNKGNFPGRFSGRQFSNSRSEMNVSTLELGDSALYLCASGGLAGYEQYFGPGTRLTVT.

The chain links TRBV29-1 to TRBJ1-4, with 8 bases lining up with TRBD1. The CDR3 has 13 residues. V lost 7 bases, J lost 7 bases, and 8 bases stayed unmatched. Germline CDR1 is SQVTM and CDR2 is ANQGSEA. CDR3 in DNA: TGCAGCGCCGCAGGGGGCAGGGGTGAAAAACTGTTTTTT. This codes for CSAAGGRGEKLFF. Supplemented by reference TRBV29-1 and TRBJ1-4, the full variable domain reads SAVISQKPSRDICQRGTSLTIQCQVDSQVTMMFWYRQQPGQSLTLIATANQGSEATYESGFVIDKFPISRPNLTFSTLTVSNMSPEDSSIYLCSAAGGRGEKLFFGSGTQLSVL.

The chain has TRBV12-5 and TRBJ2-7; 8 bases map to TRBD1. The germline V gene encodes CDR1 LGHNT and CDR2 FRNRAP. CDR3 length equals 16 residues. After removal of 6 bases from V and 5 bases from J, the junction contained 15 bases not matched to a gene. The CDR3 region has the DNA TGTGCTAGTGGCTTAGGGAGACAGGGGAGTTTTGACGAGCAGTACTTC. The encoded protein is CASGLGRQGSFDEQYF.

This clone has more than one count but fewer than ten. This chain uses TRBV9 with TRBJ2-2, with TRBD1 matching 9 bases. In germline, CDR1 is SGDLS, CDR2 YYNGEE. Trimming cost V 3 bases and J 6 bases; bases outside gene matches: 9. The CDR3 runs 16 residues. In DNA, the CDR3 is TGTGCCAGCAGCGAACCGGGACAGGGTAATGCCGGGGAGCTGTTTTTT. Protein sequence: CASSEPGQGNAGELFF.

This chain links TRBV6-5 with TRBJ1-1; 8 nucleotides agree with TRBD1. Trimming at V came to 6 bases and at J to 1 base, leaving 4 bases not matched to a gene. There are 14 residues in the CDR3. Germline loops: CDR1 MNHEY, CDR2 SVGAGI. CDR3 residues: CASSQGARNTEAFF. CDR3 nucleotides: TGTGCCAGCAGCCAGGGGGCTAGGAACACTGAAGCTTTCTTT.

The chain carries TRBV12-3 or TRBV12-4 and TRBJ2-1, with unresolved D. V lost 3 bases to trimming and J lost 8 bases, with 5 bases between them. This CDR3 comprises 11 residues. The CDR3 region has the DNA TGTGCCAGCAGTTTTCGTGATGAGCAGTTCTTC. This codes for CASSFRDEQFF.

The count of this clone is one. The gene calls are TRBV5-5 and TRBJ2-1; D remains unclear. CDR1 SGHKS and CDR2 YYEKEE come from the germline V gene (reference sequence). The CDR3 totals 13 residues. V dropped 0 bases and J dropped 3 bases, with 4 bases sitting between them. The CDR3 protein is CASSLASYNEQFF. CDR3 in DNA: TGTGCCAGCAGCTTGGCCAGCTACAATGAGCAGTTCTTC.

The chain links TRBV5-1 to TRBJ1-4; no clear D gene. The V gene's germline CDR1 is SGHRS and CDR2 YFSETQ. The ends were cut back, 0 bases at V and 0 bases at J, with 12 bases in the middle. The length of the CDR3 is 17 residues. CDR3 sequence: CASSLGHSDPTNEKLFF. The CDR3 DNA reads TGCGCCAGCAGCTTGGGCCATAGTGATCCAACTAATGAAAAACTGTTTTTT.

The genes are TRBV9 and TRBJ1-6, with D tentatively TRBD1 (5 bases). The V end was cut by 7 bases, the J end by 6 bases, with 8 bases between. The CDR3 length is 12 residues. The germline V gene has CDR1 SGDLS and CDR2 YYNGEE. The CDR3 protein is CASAQANSPLHF. The DNA of the CDR3 is TGTGCCAGCGCACAGGCTAATTCACCCCTCCACTTT.

V and J are TRBV7-2 and TRBJ1-4; no reliable D call. Per the germline V gene, CDR1 is SGHTA and CDR2 is FQGNSA. This CDR3 contains 13 residues. With 8 bases removed from V and 8 bases from J, the gap between germline ends came to 15 bases. The CDR3 nucleotides are TGTGCCAGCGCCAGGCGGAGGAAGGAAAAACTGTTTTTT. It specifies CASARRRKEKLFF.

The chain joins TRBV3-1 (or the pseudogene TRBV3-2) to TRBJ2-6, with no clear D. V was trimmed by 6 bases and J by 1 base, leaving 7 bases between them. Germline V CDR1 and CDR2: LGHDT, YNNKEL (reference sequence). This CDR3 comprises 14 residues. The CDR3, as DNA: TGTGCCAGCAGTCCCTTTTCTGGGGCCAACGTCCTGACTTTC. This sequence encodes CASSPFSGANVLTF.

The chain is built from TRBV6-2 or TRBV6-3 and TRBJ1-1; TRBD1 aligns across 9 bases. The CDR3 is 14 amino acids. The ends lost 5 bases at V and 5 bases at J; junction bases unmatched: 6. Germline lookup yields CDR1 MNHEY and CDR2 SVGEGT. The CDR3 sequence: CASSAQGARTEAFF. The CDR3 DNA follows: TGTGCCAGCAGTGCACAGGGGGCGCGGACTGAAGCTTTCTTT.

The chain is built from TRBV9 and TRBJ2-1; D gene ambiguous. Trimming shortened V by 0 bases and J by 8 bases, and 12 bases separated the two germline ends. Germline-derived CDR1 and CDR2 are SGDLS and YYNGEE. This CDR3 has 14 residues. In DNA, the CDR3 is TGTGCCAGCAGCGTAGCGAACCCCCAGGATGAGCAGTTCTTC. Its translation is CASSVANPQDEQFF.

A few counts support this clone. The V call is TRBV3-1 (or the pseudogene TRBV3-2), the J call TRBJ2-2; a weak D match, TRBD1 (6 bases). Germline CDR1 is LGHDT and CDR2 is YNNKEL (reference sequence). V lost 1 base to trimming and J lost 3 bases, with 18 bases between them. This CDR3 comprises 18 residues. This CDR3 is CASSQVARDTGHTGELFF. The CDR3, as DNA: TGTGCCAGCAGCCAAGTCGCCCGGGACACCGGGCACACCGGGGAGCTGTTTTTT.

The rearrangement uses TRBV23-1 and TRBJ1-5, with TRBD1 identical over 8 bases. TRBV23-1 is placed among ORFs of uncertain function. There are 18 residues in the CDR3. V was pared by 6 bases and J by 4 bases, with 17 bases of the junction left unmatched. The CDR3 DNA reads TGCGCCAGCAGCCAACCCCCGGGACAGGTTTTAGAAAATCAGCCCCAGCATTTT. Protein: CASSQPPGQVLENQPQHF.